These 22 T cell receptor beta chains originate from one sample sequenced in a study of Ad26.COV2.S vaccination and SARS-CoV-2 variants. Regarding treatment: 15 to 20 received Ad26.COV2.S at low or high dose, single or two shots; five or six received placebo; per-sample allocation not given. Each sample was drawn 63 days after the first injection (of vaccine or placebo). Method: immunoSEQ multiplex PCR; TCRdb's copy keeps in-frame clones and lacks some. Of a few hundred thousand clones in the sample, around 82% are singletons; the top ten hold about 7.4%. The material was peripheral blood, obtained in a trial of Ad26.COV2.S vaccine versus placebo. The receptors were gathered from a person between 18 and 65 years old who received the Ad26.COV2.S COVID-19 vaccine or a placebo.

V is TRBV7-2 and J is TRBJ1-6, with D hard to call. V was cut by 7 bases and J by 7 bases, with 11 bases left in between. CDR1 and CDR2 (germline): SGHTA, FQGNSA. The CDR3 totals 13 residues. CDR3 amino acids: CASTLTGNSPLHF. Written as DNA, the CDR3 is TGTGCCAGCACCCTTACCGGCAATTCACCCCTCCACTTT. Supplemented by reference TRBV7-2 and TRBJ1-6, the full variable domain reads GAGVSQSPSNKVTEKGKDVELRCDPISGHTALYWYRQSLGQGLEFLIYFQGNSAPDKSGLPSDRFSAERTGGSVSTLTIQRTQQEDSAVYLCASTLTGNSPLHFGNGTRLTVT.

The chain links TRBV4-3 to TRBJ1-2; 8 bases fit TRBD1. Germline CDR1 is LGHNA and CDR2 is YSLEER. The V and J ends lost 2 bases and 4 bases, in that order; junction bases with no gene match: 3. The CDR3 totals 14 residues. Here the CDR3 DNA reads TGCGCCAGCAGCCAACGACAGGGGAGCTATGGCTACACCTTC. Its protein product is CASSQRQGSYGYTF.

This clone was seen only once. V is TRBV11-3 and J is TRBJ1-3; possible D gene TRBD1, 6 bases. CDR1 and CDR2 (germline): SGHNT, YENEEA. The CDR3 length is 15 residues. The V and J ends lost 2 bases and 2 bases respectively, with 10 bases between them. This chain's CDR3 is CASSLNRAAGNTIYF. Here the CDR3 DNA reads TGTGCCAGCAGCTTAAACAGGGCAGCTGGAAACACCATATATTTT. Using reference TRBV11-3 and TRBJ1-3 for the parts outside the CDR3, the full variable domain is EAGVVQSPRYKIIEKKQPVAFWCNPISGHNTLYWYLQNLGQGPELLIRYENEEAVDDSQLPKDRFSAERLKGVDSTLKIQPAELGDSAVYLCASSLNRAAGNTIYFGEGSWLTVV.

This clone was seen ten or more times. The CDR3 nucleotides are TGTGCCAGCACCGACGCTAGCGGGAGCACAGATACGCAGTATTTT. Its protein product is CASTDASGSTDTQYF. The rearrangement links TRBV6-5 to TRBJ2-3; TRBD2 matches 8 bases. This CDR3 is built from 15 residues. V was pared by 7 bases and J by 0 bases, with 6 bases of the junction left unmatched. Germline V gene lookup returns CDR1 MNHEY and CDR2 SVGAGI.

This chain joins TRBV3-1 (or the pseudogene TRBV3-2) and TRBJ2-7; D not certain. Between the trimmed V and J ends, which lost 2 bases and 6 bases, there was a span of 11 bases. Germline V gene data show CDR1 as LGHDT and CDR2 as YNNKEL (reference sequence). The CDR3 runs 13 residues. CDR3 DNA sequence: TGTGCCAGCAGCCAACAACTGGGCCTCGAGCAGTACTTC. Translated, it gives CASSQQLGLEQYF.

This clone was seen a few times. The genes are TRBV30 and TRBJ1-5, with no clear D. The CDR3 contains 13 residues. CDR1 is GTSNPN and CDR2 is SVGIG in the germline V gene (reference sequence). The germline V and J ends were trimmed by 7 bases and 1 base, with 11 bases remaining between them. The CDR3 coding sequence is TGTGCCTCGAACCTGGGGAGCAATCAGCCCCAGCATTTT. Residues: CASNLGSNQPQHF.

Worth noting for this clone: The identical CDR3 is also encoded by other nucleotide sequences in the sample. The rearrangement uses TRBV11-3 and TRBJ2-2, with unresolved D. The CDR3 covers 13 residues. From germline, CDR1 is SGHNT and CDR2 YENEEA. Trimming left V 5 bases short and J 2 bases short, with 6 bases between. CDR3 bases: TGTGCCAGCAGCCTCGTTAACACCGGGGAGCTGTTTTTT. Protein sequence: CASSLVNTGELFF.

With respect to this clone: One end of the junction fails to match germline, which may point to a read error. The rearrangement links TRBV19 to TRBJ2-7; 8 positions match TRBD1. This CDR3 is built from 14 residues. Germline V CDR1 and CDR2: LNHDA, SQIVND (reference sequence). DNA for the CDR3: TGTGCCAGTAGTATAGGACAGGGGTCCTTCGAGCAGTACTTC. This translates into CASSIGQGSFEQYF.

This clone came up a few times. The chain carries TRBV4-1 and TRBJ1-1, with D possibly being TRBD1 (5 bases). Per germline, CDR1 MGHRA and CDR2 YSYEKL. V lost 4 bases and J 3 bases, leaving 15 bases between the germline ends. The CDR3 length is 15 residues. In DNA, the CDR3 is TGCGCCAGCAGCCCGGGGGGGTTATGGGACACTGAAGCTTTCTTT. This sequence encodes CASSPGGLWDTEAFF.

This clone turned up a few times. The chain joins TRBV18 to TRBJ2-7; TRBD2 might be the D (6 bases). The germline gives CDR1 KGHSH, CDR2 LQKENI. V was pared by 1 base and J by 0 bases, with 10 bases between. There are 15 residues in the CDR3. CDR3 DNA: TGTGCCAGCTCACCACGACGGGAGAGCTCCTACGAGCAGTACTTC. Protein sequence: CASSPRRESSYEQYF.

The chain has TRBV7-9 and TRBJ1-2; 9 bases fit TRBD1. This CDR3 spans 14 amino acids. CDR1 and CDR2 (germline): SEHNR, FQNEAQ (reference sequence). Trimming took 8 bases from V and 4 from J; bases not matched to a gene: 8. CDR3 bases: TGTGCCAGCGCGCGAGACAGGGGGGGCTATGGCTACACCTTC. Translation gives CASARDRGGYGYTF.

The chain joins TRBV12-3 or TRBV12-4 to TRBJ2-1; D ambiguous. With 4 bases removed from V and 7 bases from J, the gap between germline ends came to 2 bases. The CDR3 has 10 amino acids. The chain's CDR3 is CASSSNEQFF. CDR3 nucleotides: TGTGCCAGCAGTTCGAATGAGCAGTTCTTC.

This chain uses TRBV12-5 with TRBJ2-5; 9 bases align to TRBD1. Germline CDR1 and CDR2: LGHNT and FRNRAP. Germline trimming cut 3 bases from V and 4 bases from J; bases unmatched to any gene: 9. The CDR3 extends over 16 amino acids. CDR3 sequence reads: CASGLYRTGVGETQYF. CDR3 bases: TGTGCTAGTGGTTTATATCGGACAGGGGTGGGAGAGACCCAGTACTTC.

The chain is built from TRBV5-1 and TRBJ2-5; 11 bases align to TRBD2. Germline CDR1 is SGHRS and CDR2 is YFSETQ. V lost 0 bases, J lost 4 bases, and 8 bases stayed unmatched. This CDR3 region has 17 residues. The chain's CDR3 is CASSLELAGVGGETQYF. The CDR3 DNA reads TGCGCCAGCAGCTTGGAACTAGCGGGGGTAGGGGGAGAGACCCAGTACTTC.

This rearrangement joins TRBV7-2 to TRBJ1-5; D gene uncertain. CDR1 is SGHTA, CDR2 FQGNSA, per germline. The CDR3 is 13 amino acids. Trimming cost V 3 bases and J 9 bases, with 12 bases left between them. The CDR3 protein is CASSFDTTRPQHF. DNA of the CDR3: TGTGCCAGCAGCTTTGACACGACGCGGCCCCAGCATTTT.

The rearrangement uses TRBV7-3 and TRBJ2-3; no clear D gene. CDR1 and CDR2 from the germline V gene are SGHTA and FQGTGA. The V end was cut by 2 bases, the J end by 0 bases, with 6 bases between. The CDR3 spans 14 residues. The CDR3, as DNA: TGTGCCAGCAGCTTACACCCTAGCACAGATACGCAGTATTTT. Translation gives CASSLHPSTDTQYF.

This clone was counted between two and nine times. The chain uses TRBV19 and TRBJ2-5; 9 bases align to TRBD1. The length of the CDR3 is 15 residues. After removal of 6 bases from V and 3 bases from J, the junction contained 8 bases not matched to a gene. Germline lookup yields CDR1 LNHDA and CDR2 SQIVND (reference sequence). As DNA, the CDR3 is TGTGCCAGTAGATCGACCGGGACAGGGAAAGAGACCCAGTACTTC. It yields the protein CASRSTGTGKETQYF.

This chain joins TRBV19 and TRBJ1-6; TRBD1 is a possible D gene (6 bases). Germline V gene data show CDR1 as LNHDA and CDR2 as SQIVND (reference sequence). V lost 8 bases, J lost 7 bases, and 12 bases lay in between. The CDR3 is made up of 13 amino acids. The CDR3 is CASGGGRNSPLHF. CDR3 sequence (DNA): TGTGCCAGTGGAGGGGGGAGGAATTCACCCCTCCACTTT.

The chain links TRBV5-1 to TRBJ1-4; D is undetermined. V was cut by 0 bases and J by 1 base, with 1 base left in between. The germline gives CDR1 SGHRS, CDR2 YFSETQ. This CDR3 has 13 residues. In DNA, the CDR3 is TGCGCCAGCAGCTTGGAAACTAATGAAAAACTGTTTTTT. Protein product: CASSLETNEKLFF.

The rearrangement uses TRBV24-1 and TRBJ2-7; a possible D gene is TRBD1 (5 bases). Looked up from germline, CDR1 is KGHDR and CDR2 is SFDVKD. The CDR3 extends over 12 amino acids. Trimming stripped 1 base from V and 7 bases from J, with 7 bases between. In nucleotides, the CDR3 is TGTGCCACCAGTGATTTCACAGGTGAGCAGTACTTC. It codes for CATSDFTGEQYF.

V and J are TRBV6-5 and TRBJ2-5, with D uncertain. This CDR3 comprises 13 residues. Looked up from germline, CDR1 is MNHEY and CDR2 is SVGAGI. Trimming shortened V by 2 bases and J by 4 bases, and 8 bases separated the two germline ends. The CDR3 region is CASSYGHSETQYF. CDR3 DNA sequence: TGTGCCAGCAGTTACGGTCATTCAGAGACCCAGTACTTC.

V gene TRBV6-5 combines with J gene TRBJ1-2, with D possibly matching TRBD1 (5 bases). Trimming cost V 4 bases and J 6 bases, with 9 bases left between them. The germline V gene encodes CDR1 MNHEY and CDR2 SVGAGI. The CDR3 runs 12 residues. The CDR3 DNA reads TGTGCCAGCAGTTGGGGGAACCATGGCTACACCTTC. Residues: CASSWGNHGYTF.